This TCR beta chain was recovered during a study of T cell responses to AZD1222 COVID-19 vaccine listed by TCRdb under 2021. Study-level background: TCR sequencing was performed for more than 230 trial participants, of whom some 200 were given two doses of AZD1222 and around 25 were given two doses of MenACWY control vaccine. Enrollment into the trials was organized by age into subgroups of 18-55, 56-69 and 70-plus years, and those subgroups contained about 150, 27 and 61 TCR-sequenced participants, respectively. Study-level results and caveats: Conclusions about previously exposed vaccinees were limited because only a handful of AZD1222 recipients were SARS-CoV-2 seropositive at baseline. Participants were mostly white British and included more females than males, and it was suggested by the authors that clonal diversity may have been underestimated. The vaccine-associated CD4 TCRs covered the entire spike protein, and the dominant responses fell in regions 160-218 and 743-854. Because no day 14 peak-response samples were available, the repertoires could be characterized only after the peak T cell response. A significant rise in spike-specific TCR breadth and depth was observed after two AZD1222 doses relative to day 0 and relative to MenACWY recipients. Nearly half of unique spike-specific TCRs reportedly recognized epitopes outside regions mutated in the B.1.351 and B.1.1.7 variants. The 56-69-year group was small, and its depth increase did not reach significance, likely because of low power.

The CDR3 regions of human TCRbeta chains were analyzed by immunosequencing. Regarding the original processing steps: TCRs in the repertoires were compared against a reference library of SARS-CoV-2-specific TCRs that had been generated with the MIRA antigen-specificity platform. Breadth meant the fraction of unique TCRs that were SARS-CoV-2-associated, whereas depth meant the fraction of total T cells that were SARS-CoV-2-associated. Using the MIRA data, each spike-specific TCR was assigned both to the spike region to which the TCR was reactive and to a CD4 or CD8 class. Log10-transformed breadth and depth values were compared by one-way ANOVA with Sidak's multiple comparisons tests. As stored in TCRdb, this immuneACCESS dataset retains in-frame rearrangements with V and J assigned. A fraction of the clones does not appear; measured against another copy, unresolved V genes explain less than half of the discrepancy, and the remainder lacks a known reason. That table supplies the V and J calls and clone size; D and trimming were determined from the DNA. The sample table lists around 140,000 clones, 85% to 95% of them with a count of one. Together, the top ten hold about 12% of the sample.

The germline V gene yields LGHNA for CDR1 and YNFKEQ for CDR2. The CDR3 runs 16 amino acids, cysteine and phenylalanine included. Only the CDR3 part of the read is kept: 48 bases, read in frame from the first base. Trimming at the junction amounts to 1 base on V and 8 bases on J, and the germline ends lie 17 bases apart. The time point label, read with the paper, signifies: sample from adult after SARS-CoV-2 infection, after symptom onset. A couple of convalescent COVID-19 patients, sampled after symptom onset from adults with prior SARS-CoV-2 infection, were also TCR-sequenced for comparison. As for this clone: The clone's antigen remains unknown. No much larger clone is present one base from it, and per-base qualities are unavailable.

Recombination connected TRBV4-2 to TRBJ2-2, with TRBD1 perhaps the D gene, on 5 matching bases. The TCR sequence derives from an adult who had recovered from COVID-19. The input for sequencing was peripheral blood, taken after recovery from COVID-19. CDR3 region: CASSQGKGWVCGELFF. The sequenced DNA: TGTGCCAGCAGCCAAGGAAAGGGGTGGGTATGTGGGGAGCTGTTTTTT.